This T cell receptor (beta chain) was identified in a study of identical twins' blood T cells. Study as a whole: About 50 million reads came from roughly 12 libraries, six alpha, six beta.

A word on this clonotype: Antigen specificity is unknown.

Germline loops: CDR1 SEHNR, CDR2 FQNEAQ (reference sequence). The trim removed 5 bases at V and 8 bases at J, leaving 10 bases unmatched. This CDR3 spans 15 amino acids. Study conclusions and caveats: Twins shared more top CDR3 clonotypes than unrelated donors did.

TCR cDNA libraries came from RNA via a modified published protocol. Authors' processing steps: Per-library CDR3 reads ranged about 2.2 to 4 million; clonotypes, ~85,000 to ~550,000. MiXCR, applied by TCRdb to the 5' RACE reads, yields one record per CDR3 protein. The V and J calls were not made by the authors but by TCRdb's processing. Of around 380,000 distinct CDR3 sequences in the sample, 28% are singletons; the top ten hold around 5.6%. The genes are TRBV7-9 and TRBJ2-1; TRBD1 agrees at 9 bases. The clonotype originates from a woman between 18 and 49 years old in good health. Sequences were obtained from PBMCs. CDR3 amino acids: CASSLLGTGMDEQFF. CDR3 sequence (DNA): TGTGCCAGCAGCCTACTAGGGACAGGGATGGATGAGCAGTTCTTC.